One sample yielded the 9 T cell receptor beta chains listed below, sequenced in a study of shared clonotypes between healthy human individuals. Only in-frame clones appear in the TCRdb table, and some are missing; sequencing was by immunoSEQ multiplex PCR. This table holds about 960,000 clones, less than 85% found once. The sequencing sample was made of memory CD4+ T cells sorted from blood. Subset of the sample: CD45RA-negative fraction. The receptors here all came from a man aged 18 to 29 in good health.

This clone was detected a few times. The chain couples TRBV28 to TRBJ2-2; D may be TRBD2 (5 bases). Trimming stripped 1 base from V and 1 base from J, with 10 bases between. Germline V gives CDR1 MDHEN, CDR2 SYDVKM. The CDR3 has 16 residues. In nucleotides, the CDR3 is TGTGCCAGCAGTTTATTGGCACGGGAGAACACCGGGGAGCTGTTTTTT. Its translation: CASSLLARENTGELFF.

This chain joins TRBV7-2 and TRBJ2-3; 16 positions agree with TRBD2. Germline CDR1 SGHTA, CDR2 FQGNSA. The CDR3 runs 16 residues. The ends lost 4 bases at V and 3 bases at J; junction bases unmatched: 1. The CDR3 nucleotides read TGTGCCAGCAGCTCGGGACTAGCGGGAGGGACAGATACGCAGTATTTT. It is translated as CASSSGLAGGTDTQYF.

The CDR3 loop reads CASSLGSGQSTDTQYF. CDR3 DNA: TGCGCCAGCAGCTTGGGCAGCGGACAAAGCACAGATACGCAGTATTTT. This rearrangement joins TRBV5-1 to TRBJ2-3; either TRBD1 or TRBD2 may fit D (5 bases each). V lost 0 bases, J lost 0 bases, and 11 bases lay in between. The length of the CDR3 is 16 residues. CDR1 is SGHRS, CDR2 YFSETQ, per germline.

This chain joins TRBV4-2 and TRBJ1-2, with D unresolved. Germline assignment: CDR1 LGHNA and CDR2 YNFKEQ. With 2 bases removed from V and 7 bases from J, the gap between germline ends came to 17 bases. This CDR3 comprises 15 residues. CDR3 loop: CASSQYSARGRGYTF. CDR3 bases: TGTGCCAGCAGCCAATACTCAGCCCGCGGACGTGGCTACACCTTC.

The chain is built from TRBV6-6 and TRBJ1-2, with unresolved D. From germline, CDR1 is MNHNY and CDR2 SVGAGI (reference sequence). The CDR3 is 13 residues long. Trimming pared 0 bases from V and 4 bases from J, leaving 6 bases between. The CDR3 coding sequence is TGTGCCAGCAGTTACTCGGGAGGCTATGGCTACACCTTC. Protein product: CASSYSGGYGYTF.

V is TRBV11-3 and J is TRBJ1-1; possible D gene TRBD1, 6 bases. The V and J ends lost 5 bases and 5 bases respectively, with 12 bases between them. The CDR3 contains 13 residues. Germline V gene lookup returns CDR1 SGHNT and CDR2 YENEEA. DNA for the CDR3: TGTGCCAGCAGCCGTACAGGGAAGACTGAAGCTTTCTTT. This encodes CASSRTGKTEAFF. Drawing the rest from reference TRBV11-3 and TRBJ1-1, the complete variable domain is EAGVVQSPRYKIIEKKQPVAFWCNPISGHNTLYWYLQNLGQGPELLIRYENEEAVDDSQLPKDRFSAERLKGVDSTLKIQPAELGDSAVYLCASSRTGKTEAFFGQGTRLTVV.

This clone was detected only once. The chain recombines TRBV5-4 with TRBJ2-3; D is uncertain. There are 13 residues in the CDR3. Trimming removed 1 base from V and 8 bases from J, with 11 bases in between. In germline, CDR1 is SGHNT, CDR2 YYREEE (reference sequence). DNA of the CDR3: TGTGCCAGCAGCTTGCCCTTTGTGGGTACGCAGTATTTT. The encoded protein is CASSLPFVGTQYF.

The DNA of the CDR3 is TGCGCCAGCAGCCAAGATCAGGTTATCTCCTACAATGAGCAGTTCTTC. It specifies CASSQDQVISYNEQFF. The genes are TRBV4-1 and TRBJ2-1; D uncertain. From germline, CDR1 is MGHRA and CDR2 YSYEKL. The V gene lost 0 bases and the J gene lost 0 bases, with 9 bases spanning the gap. The CDR3 has 16 residues.

As for this clone: A much bigger clone sits one base away, suggesting this may be a read error. Within the sample, other DNA sequences also encode this same CDR3. The chain recombines TRBV5-1 with TRBJ2-7, with unresolved D. Trimming left V 3 bases short and J 1 base short, with 2 bases between. This CDR3 contains 11 residues. Germline V CDR1 and CDR2: SGHRS, YFSETQ. CDR3 DNA: TGCGCCAGCAGCTCGTCCTACGAGCAGTACTTC. This gives the protein CASSSSYEQYF.